These T cell receptor beta chains were read from a single sample in a study of T cell changes during pregnancy in multiple sclerosis. The table came from immunoSEQ multiplex PCR; TCRdb's copy has only in-frame clones and leaves some out. The sample has tens of thousands of clones, roughly 91% seen once. The sequenced sample was peripheral blood, obtained in the first trimester of pregnancy. Receptors were obtained from a female donor with multiple sclerosis, enrolled in a pregnancy study. CDR3s include the opening cysteine and the closing phenylalanine or tryptophan.

J,V,CDR3
TRBJ2-1,TRBV7-9,CASSLGYSSYNEQFF
TRBJ1-6,TRBV4-1,CASSHQTDRNSPLHF
TRBJ2-7,TRBV4-3,CASSQVDRAEVREQYF
TRBJ1-5,TRBV7-2,CASSSGQGNQPQHF
TRBJ1-2,TRBV10-3,CAIRASGLIGYTF
TRBJ2-5,TRBV29-1,CSGAPGLADLQETQYF
TRBJ1-5,TRBV5-1,CASSPGTEGQPQHF
TRBJ2-5,TRBV5-5,CASSPADTHQQETQYF
TRBJ1-4,TRBV29-1,CSILPATNEKLFF
TRBJ1-5,TRBV10-3,CAISESSRSQPQHF
TRBJ2-5,TRBV6-6,CASSYTGTQETQYF
TRBJ1-1,TRBV30,CAWSQGSRNTEAFF
TRBJ1-2,TRBV7-8,CASSYSGQNYGYTF
TRBJ2-7,TRBV7-6,CASSLVAGTGDEQYF
TRBJ2-7,TRBV28,CASLTGNSDEQYF
TRBJ2-7,TRBV7-2,CASSFPAYEQYF
TRBJ2-1,TRBV14,CASSRTSGVYNEQFF
TRBJ2-2,TRBV7-3,CASSQRTGGTGELFF
TRBJ1-1,TRBV28,CASRRQGYGSTEAFF
TRBJ2-3,TRBV2,CASRRDTPEYF
TRBJ2-7,TRBV28,CASSTLGLASYEQYF
TRBJ2-7,TRBV27,CASSRLAGGGEQYF
TRBJ2-7,TRBV29-1,CSVTQGSSYEQYF
TRBJ1-2,TRBV7-9,CASSLAEDRAHFYGYTF
TRBJ2-7,TRBV27,CASSSRGQFYEQYF
TRBJ2-3,TRBV29-1,CSVEVSTDTQYF
TRBJ1-4,TRBV7-2,CASSLQTGGTNEKLFF
TRBJ1-2,TRBV30,CAWESYGYTF
TRBJ1-2,TRBV9,CASSVRGDLAANYGYTF
TRBJ2-1,TRBV19,CASSMLTGLNEQFF
TRBJ2-5,TRBV29-1,CSVDTGAETQYF
TRBJ1-6,TRBV4-1,CASSQDWRDSPLHF
TRBJ2-7,TRBV7-6,CASSLGGGEVHEQYF
TRBJ2-2,TRBV6-6,CASSSFETRNTGELFF
TRBJ2-2,TRBV7-3,CASSLGLSTIGELFF
TRBJ2-5,TRBV29-1,CSVERVQETQYF
TRBJ2-1,TRBV11-2,CASSLGVFGTGGPNEQFF
TRBJ2-5,TRBV14,CASSQSPGQGAHWGETQYF
TRBJ1-1,TRBV7-2,CASSSAPRTEAFF
TRBJ2-5,TRBV25-1,CASNQGVETQYF
TRBJ2-3,TRBV2,CASSLTGGDTQYF
TRBJ1-5,TRBV19,CASSAPGGNNQPQHF
TRBJ2-3,TRBV18,CASSPSVGLAGASDTQYF
TRBJ2-7,TRBV30,CAWSAPPGQGPYEQYF
TRBJ2-7,TRBV5-1,CASSTGGLHYEQYF
TRBJ2-3,TRBV11-3,CASSFYGTDSTDTQYF
TRBJ2-3,TRBV28,CASSTSGKVTDTQYF
TRBJ1-2,TRBV23-1,CASRRLYGYTF
TRBJ2-7,TRBV29-1,CSVRTGGYEQYF
TRBJ2-5,TRBV5-1,CASSLPGQGFPFQETQYF
TRBJ1-4,TRBV7-2,CASSQQEGEKLFF
TRBJ1-2,TRBV5-5,CASSSGGAGSGYTF